This T cell receptor beta chain is drawn from a study of blood T cell repertoires in COVID-19 (dated by TCRdb to 2020 to 2021). General notes on the study: Samples covering the acute and convalescent phases of COVID-19 were provided by collaborators in the United States, Italy and Spain. The material from the prospective study consisted of cDNA or gDNA derived from T cells, B-cell-depleted T cells, or PBMCs. The dataset comprised deeply sampled blood TCRbeta repertoires from subjects exposed to, actively infected with, or recovered from COVID-19. The repertoires were made available in a free public database intended to serve as a resource for research on the immune response to SARS-CoV-2. The samples were drawn from two sources: the first 160 participants of the ongoing ImmuneRACE study, and 1,200 or so subjects contributed by 6 global collaborators. Sample metadata almost always included a de-identified subject ID, COVID-19 status, age in years and sex. Where available, HLA class I and class II types were taken from metadata supplied by the sample provider and were not determined by assay-based typing. Study-wide findings and limitations: How much clinical and demographic metadata was included differed by source and by participant, and the metadata was provided uncurated.

The cysteine opens and the phenylalanine closes a CDR3 of 16 amino acids. Only CDR3 DNA remains: 48 bases, in frame from the first base. Cut back by 2 bases and 4 bases, the V and J ends lie 17 bases apart. The germline V gene encodes CDR1 LGHNA and CDR2 YNFKEQ. TCRbeta CDR3 regions were amplified from genomic DNA by means of the immunoSEQ Assay, a bias-controlled multiplex PCR. Under the source paper's analysis protocol: Within the assay, amplification of reference gene primers was used to estimate how many nucleated cells each sample contained. To quantify the absolute abundance of each unique TCRbeta CDR3 rearrangement, sequence reads were collapsed and filtered. For each sample, productive Simpson clonality was calculated by taking the square root of Simpson's diversity index across productive rearrangements. Sourced from immuneACCESS, this table was stored by TCRdb with only in-frame sequences that have V and J called. A share of the clones is absent; for the studies checked, an unresolved V gene accounts for under half, and the remainder has no known explanation. V, J and clone size derive from that table, while D and trimming were established from the DNA sequence. The sample table contains more than 85,000 clones; only one count was recorded for about 86% of them. The ten largest clonotypes hold 2.7% of the sample.

In the prospective study, participants were about 18 to 100 years old, resided in about 25 geographic areas of the United States, and were enrolled through a virtual design. In the prospective study, cohorts were assigned on the basis of participant-reported clinical history obtained from a screening survey and a study questionnaire. Recovered participants in ImmuneRACE Cohort 3 were defined by two consecutive negative NP/OP PCR tests, clearance by a healthcare professional, or resolution of symptoms. In the prospective study, whole blood, serum and a nasopharyngeal or oropharyngeal swab were collected from each participant by mobile phlebotomists. Prospective study participants could optionally give additional blood draws and questionnaires over an approximately two-month period. Blood samples from the prospective study were shipped frozen or at room temperature prior to DNA extraction. With regard to this clone: Its antigen target is currently unknown. No base quality values were provided; no much bigger clone lies one nucleotide off.

The source of this sequence is a woman in her 50s who had recovered from COVID-19. The sample comprised PBMCs or T cells enriched from blood (not recorded which). The chain uses TRBV4-2 and TRBJ2-5; a tentative D call is TRBD2 (5 bases match). The sequenced DNA: TGTGCCAGCAGCCAAAGCGGAGACCCTACCCGAGAGACCCAGTACTTC. Translated, this gives CASSQSGDPTRETQYF.